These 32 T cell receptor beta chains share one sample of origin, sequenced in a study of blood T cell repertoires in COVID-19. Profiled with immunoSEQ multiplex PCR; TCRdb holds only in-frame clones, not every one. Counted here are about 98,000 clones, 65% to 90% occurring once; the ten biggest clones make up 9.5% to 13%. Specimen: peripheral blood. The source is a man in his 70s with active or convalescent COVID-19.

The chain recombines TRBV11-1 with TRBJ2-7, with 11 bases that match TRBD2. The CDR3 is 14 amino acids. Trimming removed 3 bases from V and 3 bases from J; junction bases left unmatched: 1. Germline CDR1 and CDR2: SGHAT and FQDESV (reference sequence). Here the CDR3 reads CASSFGTSGYEQYF. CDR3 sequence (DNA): TGTGCCAGCAGCTTCGGGACTAGCGGCTACGAGCAGTACTTC.

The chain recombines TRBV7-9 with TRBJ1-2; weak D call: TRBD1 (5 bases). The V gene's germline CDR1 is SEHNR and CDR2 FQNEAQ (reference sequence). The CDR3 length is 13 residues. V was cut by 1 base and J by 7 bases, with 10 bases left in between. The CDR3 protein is CASSLGQTSGYTF. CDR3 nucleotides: TGTGCCAGCAGCTTAGGACAGACCTCTGGCTACACCTTC.

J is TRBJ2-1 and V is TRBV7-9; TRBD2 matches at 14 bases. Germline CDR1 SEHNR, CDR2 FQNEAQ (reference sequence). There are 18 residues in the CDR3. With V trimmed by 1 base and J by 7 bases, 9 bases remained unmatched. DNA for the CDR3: TGTGCCAGCAGCTTAGATTATGGACTAGCGGGGGGTAGGAATGAGCAGTTCTTC. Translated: CASSLDYGLAGGRNEQFF.

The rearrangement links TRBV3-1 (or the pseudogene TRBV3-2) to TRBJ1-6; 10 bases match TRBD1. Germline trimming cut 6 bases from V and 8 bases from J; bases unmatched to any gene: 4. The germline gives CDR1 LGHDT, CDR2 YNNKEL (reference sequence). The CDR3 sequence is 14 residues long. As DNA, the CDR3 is TGTGCCAGCAGAACCGGGACAGGGGATTCACCCCTCCACTTT. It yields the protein CASRTGTGDSPLHF.

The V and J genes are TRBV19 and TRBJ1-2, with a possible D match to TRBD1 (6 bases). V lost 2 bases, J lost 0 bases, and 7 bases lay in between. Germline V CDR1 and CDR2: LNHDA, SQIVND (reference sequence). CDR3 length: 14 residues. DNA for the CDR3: TGTGCCAGTAGTATAACAGGGACTAACTATGGCTACACCTTC. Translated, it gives CASSITGTNYGYTF.

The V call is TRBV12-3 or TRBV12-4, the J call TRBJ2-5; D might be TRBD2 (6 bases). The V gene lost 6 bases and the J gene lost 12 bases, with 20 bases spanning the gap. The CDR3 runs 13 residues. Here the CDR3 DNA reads TGTGCCAGCAGCCCCAGCCGGGTGGGGGAGGAGTACTTC. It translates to CASSPSRVGEEYF.

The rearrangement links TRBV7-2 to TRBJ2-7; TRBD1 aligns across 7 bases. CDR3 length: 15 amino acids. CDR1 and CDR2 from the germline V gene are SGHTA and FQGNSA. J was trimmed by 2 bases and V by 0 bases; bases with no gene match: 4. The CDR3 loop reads CASSLAGQVTYEQYF. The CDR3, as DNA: TGTGCCAGCAGCTTAGCCGGACAGGTCACCTACGAGCAGTACTTC.

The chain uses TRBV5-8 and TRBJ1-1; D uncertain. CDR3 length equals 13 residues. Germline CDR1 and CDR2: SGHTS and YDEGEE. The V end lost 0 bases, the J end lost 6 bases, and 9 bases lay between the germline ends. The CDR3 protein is CASSLERRPEAFF. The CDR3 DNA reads TGTGCCAGCAGCTTGGAGCGGCGCCCTGAAGCTTTCTTT.

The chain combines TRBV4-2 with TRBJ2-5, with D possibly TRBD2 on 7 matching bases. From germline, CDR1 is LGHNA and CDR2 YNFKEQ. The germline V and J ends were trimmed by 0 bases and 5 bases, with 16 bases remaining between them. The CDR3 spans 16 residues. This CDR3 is CASSQDMGGGRETQYF. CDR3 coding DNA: TGTGCCAGCAGCCAAGACATGGGGGGGGGCCGCGAGACCCAGTACTTC.

The CDR3 reads CASSLSGSTDTQYF. The CDR3 region has the DNA TGCGCCAGCAGCTTGTCAGGGAGCACAGATACGCAGTATTTT. This chain uses TRBV5-1 with TRBJ2-3; possibly TRBD1 for D (5 bases). Germline CDR1 is SGHRS and CDR2 is YFSETQ. The CDR3 is 14 residues long. V shed 1 base and J shed 0 bases, with 6 bases lying between them. The variable domain in full, completed from reference TRBV5-1 and TRBJ2-3, reads KAGVTQTPRYLIKTRGQQVTLSCSPISGHRSVSWYQQTPGQGLQFLFEYFSETQRNKGNFPGRFSGRQFSNSRSEMNVSTLELGDSALYLCASSLSGSTDTQYFGPGTRLTVL.

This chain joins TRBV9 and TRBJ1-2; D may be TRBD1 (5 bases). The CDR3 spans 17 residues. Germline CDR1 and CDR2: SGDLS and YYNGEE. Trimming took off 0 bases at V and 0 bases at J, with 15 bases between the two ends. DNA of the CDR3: TGTGCCAGCAGCGTAGGGGCCAGGGCTTTCTCTAACTATGGCTACACCTTC. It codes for CASSVGARAFSNYGYTF. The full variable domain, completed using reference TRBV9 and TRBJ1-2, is DSGVTQTPKHLITATGQRVTLRCSPRSGDLSVYWYQQSLDQGLQFLIQYYNGEERAKGNILERFSAQQFPDLHSELNLSSLELGDSALYFCASSVGARAFSNYGYTFGSGTRLTVV.

CDR3 loop: CASSLYRDGEAFF. CDR3 in DNA: TGTGCCAGCAGTTTATACAGAGACGGTGAAGCTTTCTTT. The V call is TRBV27, the J call TRBJ1-1, with D unresolved. Germline CDR1 and CDR2: MNHEY and SMNVEV (reference sequence). CDR3 size: 13 residues. The V end lost 1 base, the J end lost 7 bases, and 10 bases lay between the germline ends.

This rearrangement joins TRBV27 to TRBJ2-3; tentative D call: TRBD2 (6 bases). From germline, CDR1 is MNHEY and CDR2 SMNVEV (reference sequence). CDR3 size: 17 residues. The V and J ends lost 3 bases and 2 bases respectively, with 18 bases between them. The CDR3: CASSFEEGMGTTDTQYF. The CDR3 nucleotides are TGTGCCAGCAGTTTTGAGGAGGGGATGGGGACCACAGATACGCAGTATTTT.

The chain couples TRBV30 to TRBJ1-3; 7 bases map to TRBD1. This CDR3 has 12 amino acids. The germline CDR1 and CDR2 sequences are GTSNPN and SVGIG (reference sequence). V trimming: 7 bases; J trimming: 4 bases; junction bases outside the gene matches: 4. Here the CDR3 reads CAYRGAGNTIYF. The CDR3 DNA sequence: TGTGCCTACAGGGGAGCGGGAAACACCATATATTTT.

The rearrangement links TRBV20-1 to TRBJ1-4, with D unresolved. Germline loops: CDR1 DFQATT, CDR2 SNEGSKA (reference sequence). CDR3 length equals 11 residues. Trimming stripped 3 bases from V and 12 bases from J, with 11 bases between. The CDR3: CSARFGLELFF. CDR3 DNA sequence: TGCAGTGCTAGGTTCGGACTCGAACTGTTTTTT.

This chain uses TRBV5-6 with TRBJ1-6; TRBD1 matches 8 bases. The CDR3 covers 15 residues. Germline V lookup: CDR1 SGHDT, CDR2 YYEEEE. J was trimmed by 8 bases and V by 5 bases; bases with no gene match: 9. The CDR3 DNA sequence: TGTGCCAGCAGTTCAGACAGGGGATTTTATTCACCCCTCCACTTT. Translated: CASSSDRGFYSPLHF.

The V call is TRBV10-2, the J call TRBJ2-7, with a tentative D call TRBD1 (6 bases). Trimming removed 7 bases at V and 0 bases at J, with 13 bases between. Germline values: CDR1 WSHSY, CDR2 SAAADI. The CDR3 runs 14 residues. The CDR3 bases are TGCGCCAGCAAGGTAACAGGGAGCTCCTACGAGCAGTACTTC. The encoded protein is CASKVTGSSYEQYF.

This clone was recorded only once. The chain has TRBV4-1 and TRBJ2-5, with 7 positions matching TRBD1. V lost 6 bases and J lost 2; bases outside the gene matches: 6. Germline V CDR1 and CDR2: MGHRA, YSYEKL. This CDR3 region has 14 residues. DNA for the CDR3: TGCGCCAGCAGTCCCACGGGACAGCAAGAGACCCAGTACTTC. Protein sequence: CASSPTGQQETQYF.

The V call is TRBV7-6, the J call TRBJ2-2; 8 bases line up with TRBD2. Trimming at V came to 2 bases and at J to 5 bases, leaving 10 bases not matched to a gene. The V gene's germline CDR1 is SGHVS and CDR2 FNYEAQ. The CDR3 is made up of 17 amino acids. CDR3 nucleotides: TGTGCCAGCAGCTTACAACGAGCGGGGGAAGGAACCGGGGAGCTGTTTTTT. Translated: CASSLQRAGEGTGELFF.

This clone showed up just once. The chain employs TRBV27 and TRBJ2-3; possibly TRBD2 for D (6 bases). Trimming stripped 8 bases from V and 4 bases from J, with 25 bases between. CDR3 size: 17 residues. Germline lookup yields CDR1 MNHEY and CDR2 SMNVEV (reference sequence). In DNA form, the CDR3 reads TGTGCCAGCTGCCAAGGAGGGACTCTCCCTCGCGCAGATACGCAGTATTTT. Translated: CASCQGGTLPRADTQYF.

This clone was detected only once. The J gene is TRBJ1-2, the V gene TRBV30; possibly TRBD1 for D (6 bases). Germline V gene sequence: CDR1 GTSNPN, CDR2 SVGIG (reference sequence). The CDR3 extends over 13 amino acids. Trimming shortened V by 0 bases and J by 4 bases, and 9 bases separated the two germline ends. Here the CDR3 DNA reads TGTGCCTGGAGTGTCGGACAGTTCTATGGCTACACCTTC. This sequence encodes CAWSVGQFYGYTF.

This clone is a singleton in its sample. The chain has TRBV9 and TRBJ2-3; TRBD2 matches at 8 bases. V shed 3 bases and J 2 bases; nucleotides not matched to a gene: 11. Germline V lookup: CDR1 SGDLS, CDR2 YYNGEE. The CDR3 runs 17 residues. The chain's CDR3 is CASSAAGGGGLTDTQYF. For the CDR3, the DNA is TGTGCCAGCAGCGCCGCCGGGGGCGGGGGGCTCACAGATACGCAGTATTTT.

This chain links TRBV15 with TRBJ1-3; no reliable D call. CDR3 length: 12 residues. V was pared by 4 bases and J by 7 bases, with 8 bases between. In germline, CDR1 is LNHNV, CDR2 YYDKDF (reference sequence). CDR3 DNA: TGTGCCACCAGCACCCCGGGGAACACCATATATTTT. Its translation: CATSTPGNTIYF.

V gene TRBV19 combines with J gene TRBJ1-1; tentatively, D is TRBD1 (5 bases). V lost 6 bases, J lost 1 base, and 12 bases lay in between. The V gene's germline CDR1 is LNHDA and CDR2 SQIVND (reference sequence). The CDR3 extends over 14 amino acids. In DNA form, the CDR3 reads TGTGCCAGTAGCCGACAGCAGGGGAACACTGAAGCTTTCTTT. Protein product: CASSRQQGNTEAFF.

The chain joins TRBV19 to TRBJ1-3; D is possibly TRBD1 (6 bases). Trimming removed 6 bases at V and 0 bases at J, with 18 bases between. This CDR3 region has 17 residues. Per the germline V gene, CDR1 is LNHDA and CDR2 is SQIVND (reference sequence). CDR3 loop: CASRYGGGGSSGNTIYF. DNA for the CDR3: TGTGCCAGTAGATATGGGGGCGGCGGATCCTCTGGAAACACCATATATTTT. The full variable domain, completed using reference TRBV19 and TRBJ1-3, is DGGITQSPKYLFRKEGQNVTLSCEQNLNHDAMYWYRQDPGQGLRLIYYSQIVNDFQKGDIAEGYSVSREKKESFPLTVTSAQKNPTAFYLCASRYGGGGSSGNTIYFGEGSWLTVV.

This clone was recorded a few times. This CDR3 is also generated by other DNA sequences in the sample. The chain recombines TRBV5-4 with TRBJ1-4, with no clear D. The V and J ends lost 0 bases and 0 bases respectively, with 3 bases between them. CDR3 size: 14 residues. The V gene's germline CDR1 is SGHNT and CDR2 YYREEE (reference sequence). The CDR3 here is CASSLAATNEKLFF. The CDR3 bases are TGTGCCAGCAGCTTGGCTGCAACTAATGAAAAACTGTTTTTT.

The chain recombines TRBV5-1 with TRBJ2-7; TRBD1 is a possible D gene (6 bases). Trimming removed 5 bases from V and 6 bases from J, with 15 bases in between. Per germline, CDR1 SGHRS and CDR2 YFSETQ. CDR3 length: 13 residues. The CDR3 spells CASSSTAGVEQYF. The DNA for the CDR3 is TGCGCCAGCAGTTCTACCGCAGGGGTCGAGCAGTACTTC.

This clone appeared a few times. The CDR3 spells CASSLGGTERETQYF. Here the CDR3 DNA reads TGCGCCAGCAGCTTGGGGGGGACAGAAAGAGAGACCCAGTACTTC. V and J are TRBV5-1 and TRBJ2-5; 7 bases fit TRBD1. The CDR3 loop spans 15 amino acids. The junction had 6 bases not matched to a gene; V was cut back by 0 bases and J by 4 bases. The germline gives CDR1 SGHRS, CDR2 YFSETQ.

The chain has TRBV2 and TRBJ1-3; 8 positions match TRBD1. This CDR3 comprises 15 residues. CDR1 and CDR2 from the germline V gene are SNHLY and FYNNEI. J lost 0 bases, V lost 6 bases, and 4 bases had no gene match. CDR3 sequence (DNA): TGTGCCAGCAGGGACAGGGCCCGCTCTGGAAACACCATATATTTT. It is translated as CASRDRARSGNTIYF.

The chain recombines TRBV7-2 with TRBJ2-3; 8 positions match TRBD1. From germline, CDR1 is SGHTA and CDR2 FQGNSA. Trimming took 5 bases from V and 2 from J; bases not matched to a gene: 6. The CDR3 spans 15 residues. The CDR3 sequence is CASSRRTGPTDTQYF. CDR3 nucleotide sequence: TGTGCCAGCAGCCGCCGGACAGGGCCCACAGATACGCAGTATTTT.

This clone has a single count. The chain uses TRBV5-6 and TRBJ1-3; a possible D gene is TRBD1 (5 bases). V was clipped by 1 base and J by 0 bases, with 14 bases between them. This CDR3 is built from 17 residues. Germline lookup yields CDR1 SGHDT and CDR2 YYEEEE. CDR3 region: CASSLRGLQSSGNTIYF. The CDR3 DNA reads TGTGCCAGCAGCTTGCGGGGACTCCAGAGCTCTGGAAACACCATATATTTT.

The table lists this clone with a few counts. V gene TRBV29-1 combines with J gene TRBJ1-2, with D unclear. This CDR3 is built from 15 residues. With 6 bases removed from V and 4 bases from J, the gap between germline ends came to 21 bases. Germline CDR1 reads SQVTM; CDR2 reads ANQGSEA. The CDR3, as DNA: TGCAGCGTGGGCGGCGCGTCCCGGGAGGGCTATGGCTACACCTTC. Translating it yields CSVGGASREGYGYTF.